The 32 T cell receptor beta chains given below trace back to one sample, sequenced in a study of cytomegalovirus exposure and HLA in healthy donors. Use of 60 Vbeta and 13 Jbeta primers characterized the PCR. Profiled with immunoSEQ multiplex PCR; TCRdb holds only in-frame clones, not every one. This sample has about 180,000 clones, with roughly 88% found just once. The sequencing sample was made of PBMCs. These TCRs come from a girl aged 2 to 10 in good health and CMV-seropositive.

V usage is TRBV2 and J usage is TRBJ1-5, with a tentative D call TRBD1 (5 bases). Germline CDR1 reads SNHLY; CDR2 reads FYNNEI. V lost 2 bases and J 3 bases, leaving 17 bases between the germline ends. The CDR3 loop spans 17 amino acids. CDR3 sequence reads: CASSELGDSRYNQPQHF. The DNA for the CDR3 is TGTGCCAGCAGTGAACTAGGCGACAGCAGATACAATCAGCCCCAGCATTTT.

This sequence joins TRBV7-2 and TRBJ2-3, with TRBD2 identical over 9 bases. The V gene end was trimmed by 5 bases and the J gene end by 2 bases; junction bases not matched to a gene: 5. Germline loops: CDR1 SGHTA, CDR2 FQGNSA. This CDR3 is 15 amino acids long. CDR3: CASSLQRGATDTQYF. The CDR3 DNA is TGTGCCAGCAGCCTACAGCGGGGGGCCACAGATACGCAGTATTTT.

This clone was seen a few times. The chain has TRBV6-4 and TRBJ2-1, with a tentative D call TRBD2 (5 bases). The germline V gene encodes CDR1 MRHNA and CDR2 SNTAGT. V was shortened by 4 bases and J by 4 bases, with 14 bases between the two germline ends. The CDR3 runs to 15 residues. The CDR3 region has the DNA TGTGCCAGCAGTGCCACGGTCGGGGATTACAATGAGCAGTTCTTC. Protein product: CASSATVGDYNEQFF.

V and J are TRBV2 and TRBJ2-5; 7 bases map to TRBD2. Looked up from germline, CDR1 is SNHLY and CDR2 is FYNNEI. The V segment lost 2 bases and the J segment 4 bases; nucleotides outside the gene matches: 4. The CDR3 covers 14 residues. This chain's CDR3 is CASSELAGGETQYF. In DNA form, the CDR3 reads TGTGCCAGCAGTGAATTAGCGGGTGGAGAGACCCAGTACTTC.

The chain combines TRBV9 with TRBJ2-2; 9 bases are shared with TRBD1. Germline V gene lookup returns CDR1 SGDLS and CDR2 YYNGEE. With V trimmed by 3 bases and J by 0 bases, 6 bases remained unmatched. The CDR3 has 17 residues. CDR3 protein: CASSGGQGTTNTGELFF. CDR3 bases: TGTGCCAGCAGCGGAGGACAGGGGACGACGAACACCGGGGAGCTGTTTTTT.

V is TRBV7-9 and J is TRBJ2-7; D is possibly TRBD1 (5 bases). Germline V gene sequence: CDR1 SEHNR, CDR2 FQNEAQ (reference sequence). The CDR3 contains 14 residues. Between the trimmed V and J ends, which lost 7 bases and 2 bases, there was a span of 15 bases. The CDR3 region has the DNA TGTGCCAGCAAAAAACAGGCCTGGCCCTACGAGCAGTACTTC. This codes for CASKKQAWPYEQYF.

The chain joins TRBV5-1 to TRBJ1-3, with unresolved D. Deletions cut 0 bases from V and 3 bases from J, with 10 bases between. The CDR3 has 15 residues. Germline V gene data show CDR1 as SGHRS and CDR2 as YFSETQ. CDR3 bases: TGCGCCAGCAGCTTGGCCGGGAACCTTGGAAACACCATATATTTT. It yields the protein CASSLAGNLGNTIYF.

CDR3: CASSLYTIRTDLNEKLFF. The CDR3 nucleotides read TGTGCCAGCAGTTTATACACGATACGGACAGACCTTAATGAAAAACTGTTTTTT. The gene calls are TRBV28 and TRBJ1-4; the D gene is possibly TRBD1 (6 bases). Trimming left V 1 base short and J 4 bases short, with 19 bases between. This CDR3 contains 18 residues. Germline V gene lookup returns CDR1 MDHEN and CDR2 SYDVKM.

The J gene is TRBJ2-7, the V gene TRBV13; TRBD1 might be the D (6 bases). V lost 3 bases to trimming and J lost 3 bases, with 15 bases between them. The CDR3 is 15 residues long. Germline CDR1 PRHDT, CDR2 FYEKMQ (reference sequence). The CDR3 DNA follows: TGTGCCAGCAGCTTTTATAAGGGACACAACTACGAGCAGTACTTC. Amino acids: CASSFYKGHNYEQYF.

The chain couples TRBV18 to TRBJ1-6; 8 positions agree with TRBD1. The CDR3 is made up of 16 amino acids. J gave up 8 bases and V 2 bases, and 8 bases lay outside the gene matches. The germline gives CDR1 KGHSH, CDR2 LQKENI. The CDR3 spells CASSPSDRAFYSPLHF. DNA of the CDR3: TGTGCCAGCTCACCATCGGACAGGGCCTTTTATTCACCCCTCCACTTT.

This chain links TRBV27 with TRBJ2-7; 8 bases are shared with TRBD1. Looked up from germline, CDR1 is MNHEY and CDR2 is SMNVEV (reference sequence). The CDR3 length is 17 residues. With V trimmed by 1 base and J by 6 bases, 14 bases remained unmatched. CDR3 sequence: CASSLFRQGPKSGEQYF. CDR3 in DNA: TGTGCCAGCAGTTTATTCAGACAGGGGCCAAAATCGGGCGAGCAGTACTTC.

The chain uses TRBV5-8 and TRBJ1-5; 10 nucleotides line up with TRBD1. CDR1 and CDR2 from the germline V gene are SGHTS and YDEGEE. The ends lost 2 bases at V and 0 bases at J; junction bases unmatched: 8. This CDR3 contains 18 residues. CDR3 amino acids: CASSFRQGAIYSNQPQHF. The CDR3 coding sequence is TGTGCCAGCAGCTTTAGACAGGGGGCGATTTATAGCAATCAGCCCCAGCATTTT.

The chain uses TRBV23-1 and TRBJ1-6; D may be TRBD1 (6 bases). TRBV23-1 is sorted into the ORF group, with uncertain function. Trimming cost V 4 bases and J 12 bases, with 19 bases left between them. The CDR3 has 15 amino acids. The CDR3 coding sequence is TGCGCCAGCAGTCCTTTGGGGGCGCAGGTCCGACCCCTCCACTTT. Protein sequence: CASSPLGAQVRPLHF.

The rearrangement links TRBV18 to TRBJ1-1; D gene ambiguous. CDR3 length: 14 amino acids. Looked up from germline, CDR1 is KGHSH and CDR2 is LQKENI. V gave up 6 bases and J gave up 3 bases, with 14 bases separating them. CDR3 nucleotide sequence: TGTGCCAGCTCGCGACAAGATATACACACTGAAGCTTTCTTT. This translates into CASSRQDIHTEAFF.

Of note for this clone: A far larger clone differs by one base, so this is likely a read error. CDR3 coding DNA: TGTTCCAGCAGCGTAGAGATACTGACAGGGGTCCCTGAAGCTTTCTTT. Translating gives CSSSVEILTGVPEAFF. The V and J genes are TRBV7-9 and TRBJ1-1, with TRBD1 identical over 8 bases. The CDR3 is made up of 16 amino acids. CDR1 SEHNR and CDR2 FQNEAQ come from the germline V gene (reference sequence).

J is TRBJ1-2 and V is TRBV6-1; D might be TRBD1 (5 bases). Germline loops: CDR1 MNHNS, CDR2 SASEGT. The CDR3 covers 18 residues. V was pared by 3 bases and J by 4 bases, with 24 bases between. CDR3: CASSEMRQGSALRYGYTF. The CDR3 DNA is TGTGCCAGCAGTGAGATGCGGCAGGGATCTGCCCTACGCTATGGCTACACCTTC.

For the CDR3, the DNA is TGTGCCTGGAGTGTACCGTCGGGATCCTACGAGCAGTACTTC. Its protein product is CAWSVPSGSYEQYF. The rearrangement joins TRBV30 to TRBJ2-7, with TRBD2 as a possible D gene (5 bases). V lost 0 bases to trimming and J lost 1 base, with 10 bases between them. The CDR3 has 14 residues. In germline, CDR1 is GTSNPN, CDR2 SVGIG (reference sequence).

The chain carries TRBV12-5 and TRBJ2-2; TRBD1 aligns across 9 bases. The germline V gene encodes CDR1 LGHNT and CDR2 FRNRAP. The CDR3 is made up of 17 amino acids. The ends lost 3 bases at V and 4 bases at J; junction bases unmatched: 9. The CDR3, as DNA: TGTGCTAGTGGTTTCTCCGGGACAGGGACGACCACCGGGGAGCTGTTTTTT. Translating it yields CASGFSGTGTTTGELFF.

The chain links TRBV9 to TRBJ2-7; 8 nucleotides align to TRBD2. Unmatched junction bases numbered 15, after V lost 4 bases and J lost 6 bases. The CDR3 totals 16 residues. CDR1 SGDLS and CDR2 YYNGEE come from the germline V gene. CDR3 in DNA: TGTGCCAGCAGCCCCGCAACTAGCGGAGCCGGCGGCGAGCAGTACTTC. Translated, it gives CASSPATSGAGGEQYF.

The chain couples TRBV5-4 to TRBJ2-5; possible D gene TRBD1, 6 bases. The CDR3 runs to 15 residues. Trimming cost V 4 bases and J 0 bases, with 13 bases left between them. The V gene's germline CDR1 is SGHNT and CDR2 YYREEE (reference sequence). The CDR3 sequence: CASSAVRGYQETQYF. CDR3 sequence (DNA): TGTGCCAGCAGCGCCGTAAGGGGGTACCAAGAGACCCAGTACTTC.

The chain employs TRBV30 and TRBJ1-1; D possibly corresponds to TRBD1 (5 bases). Trimming took 2 bases from V and 3 from J, leaving 13 bases between them. This CDR3 region has 14 residues. The germline gives CDR1 GTSNPN, CDR2 SVGIG (reference sequence). CDR3 DNA sequence: TGTGCCTGGAGTCCTACAGGCAGGGACACTGAAGCTTTCTTT. This codes for CAWSPTGRDTEAFF.

This clone is a singleton in its sample. This sequence joins TRBV29-1 and TRBJ1-1; D is unresolved. This CDR3 is 13 amino acids long. The V end lost 1 base, the J end lost 4 bases, and 10 bases lay between the germline ends. Germline V gene lookup returns CDR1 SQVTM and CDR2 ANQGSEA. The CDR3 region is CSVEGWEGTEAFF. In nucleotides, the CDR3 is TGCAGCGTTGAAGGCTGGGAGGGCACTGAAGCTTTCTTT.

This clone was detected only once. The chain employs TRBV6-5 and TRBJ2-3; D may be TRBD2 (5 bases). This CDR3 comprises 14 residues. In germline, CDR1 is MNHEY, CDR2 SVGAGI. Trimming took off 5 bases at V and 1 base at J, with 10 bases between the two ends. CDR3: CASSLAVRTDTQYF. In DNA, the CDR3 is TGTGCCAGCAGTCTAGCAGTCCGCACAGATACGCAGTATTTT.

V usage is TRBV6-1 and J usage is TRBJ2-7; 7 bases align to TRBD2. The junction had 10 bases not matched to a gene; V was cut back by 10 bases and J by 1 base. Germline CDR1 reads MNHNS; CDR2 reads SASEGT. The length of the CDR3 is 14 residues. CDR3 region: CATHRGSGSYEQYF. Here the CDR3 DNA reads TGTGCCACCCATCGGGGTAGCGGGTCCTACGAGCAGTACTTC.

Concerning this clone itself: Relative to the germline gene, one junction end is altered; a read error may explain this. This chain uses TRBV5-6 with TRBJ2-7; tentative D call: TRBD2 (5 bases). The CDR3 runs to 12 residues. CDR1 SGHDT and CDR2 YYEEEE come from the germline V gene. As DNA, the CDR3 is TGTGCCAGCAACTTGAGGGAGAGAGAGCAGTACTTC. This translates into CASNLREREQYF.

Concerning this clone itself: The same CDR3 is also encoded by other DNA sequences in this sample. The chain uses TRBV28 and TRBJ2-7; 8 bases match TRBD1. The CDR3 consists of 15 residues. Looked up from germline, CDR1 is MDHEN and CDR2 is SYDVKM. After removal of 4 bases from V and 0 bases from J, the junction contained 5 bases not matched to a gene. CDR3 in amino acids: CASSSSGTGSYEQYF. Here the CDR3 DNA reads TGTGCCAGCAGTTCGTCCGGGACAGGCTCCTACGAGCAGTACTTC.

The rearrangement uses TRBV28 and TRBJ2-3; possible D gene TRBD2, 6 bases. V was pared by 3 bases and J by 6 bases, with 16 bases between. The V gene's germline CDR1 is MDHEN and CDR2 SYDVKM. The CDR3 is made up of 15 amino acids. The CDR3 coding sequence is TGTGCCAGCAGTTTGTCCGGGAGAGGCGCCGATACGCAGTATTTT. This codes for CASSLSGRGADTQYF.

V gene TRBV11-2 combines with J gene TRBJ1-1; D not resolved. V lost 4 bases and J 1 base, leaving 7 bases between the germline ends. The germline V gene has CDR1 SGHAT and CDR2 FQNNGV. The CDR3 extends over 13 amino acids. The DNA of the CDR3 is TGTGCCAGCAGCTCGTACGGGAACACTGAAGCTTTCTTT. It specifies CASSSYGNTEAFF. Looking up the rest from reference TRBV11-2 and TRBJ1-1 gives the full variable domain: EAGVAQSPRYKIIEKRQSVAFWCNPISGHATLYWYQQILGQGPKLLIQFQNNGVVDDSQLPKDRFSAERLKGVDSTLKIQPAKLEDSAVYLCASSSYGNTEAFFGQGTRLTVV.

To note about this clone: An end of the junction does not agree with germline; a read error may underlie this. Other DNA sequences in the sample encode the same CDR3. The gene calls are TRBV10-1 and TRBJ1-4; D gene unclear. The CDR3 sequence is 14 residues long. The V gene's germline CDR1 is WNHNN and CDR2 SYGVQD (reference sequence). This chain's CDR3 is CASSDPRQNEKLFF. CDR3 nucleotides: TGTGCCAGCAGTGACCCCAGGCAGAATGAAAAACTGTTTTTT.

V usage is TRBV27 and J usage is TRBJ2-6; D possibly corresponds to TRBD1 (5 bases). Germline loops: CDR1 MNHEY, CDR2 SMNVEV (reference sequence). This CDR3 contains 15 residues. V gave up 3 bases and J gave up 2 bases, with 8 bases separating them. The CDR3 sequence: CASSLSRAGANVLTF. The CDR3 bases are TGTGCCAGCAGTTTGTCCAGGGCTGGGGCCAACGTCCTGACTTTC.

V is TRBV28 and J is TRBJ2-3, with D maybe TRBD2 (5 bases). V lost 7 bases and J 7 bases, leaving 15 bases between the germline ends. Germline loops: CDR1 MDHEN, CDR2 SYDVKM. This CDR3 is 13 amino acids long. In DNA, the CDR3 is TGTGCCAGCATCAGCGGATATGCAAATACGCAGTATTTT. This gives the protein CASISGYANTQYF.

CDR3: CASSQSRNTIYF. CDR3 sequence (DNA): TGTGCCAGCAGCCAATCGCGGAACACCATATATTTT. The V call is TRBV14, the J call TRBJ1-3; D unresolved. CDR3 length equals 12 residues. Germline assignment: CDR1 SGHDN and CDR2 FVKESK. V gave up 2 bases and J gave up 7 bases, with 6 bases separating them.